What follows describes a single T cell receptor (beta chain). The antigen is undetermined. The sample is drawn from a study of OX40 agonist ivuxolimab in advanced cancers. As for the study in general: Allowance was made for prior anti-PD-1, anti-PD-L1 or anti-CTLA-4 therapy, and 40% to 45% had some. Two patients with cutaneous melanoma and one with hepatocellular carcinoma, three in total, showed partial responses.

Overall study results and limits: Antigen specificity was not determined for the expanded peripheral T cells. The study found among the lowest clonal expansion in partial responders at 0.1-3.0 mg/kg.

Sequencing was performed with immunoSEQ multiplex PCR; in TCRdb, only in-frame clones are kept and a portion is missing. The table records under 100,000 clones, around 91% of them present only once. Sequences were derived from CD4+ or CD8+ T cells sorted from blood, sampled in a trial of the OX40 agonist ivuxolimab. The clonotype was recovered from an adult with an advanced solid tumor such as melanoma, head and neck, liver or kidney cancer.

CDR3 amino acids: CASGRGSSSYEQYF. In DNA, the CDR3 is TGTGCCAGCGGAAGGGGCAGTTCTTCCTACGAGCAGTACTTC. This chain links TRBV19 with TRBJ2-7; D may be TRBD1 (5 bases). V lost 9 bases to trimming and J lost 1 base, with 16 bases between them. The CDR3 length is 14 residues. Germline assignment: CDR1 LNHDA and CDR2 SQIVND (reference sequence).